This T cell receptor beta chain was observed in a study of T cell responses to AZD1222 COVID-19 vaccine. With respect to this clone: Its matching antigen is unknown.

The study's findings and limits: Unmutated variant regions are reportedly targeted by nearly half of spike-specific TCRs. Two AZD1222 doses significantly raised spike-specific TCR breadth and depth over controls. None of the repertoires were sampled until the peak T cell response had passed. Females made up more of the donors, who were largely white British, and clonal diversity may have come out too low.

Germline assignment: CDR1 SGHRS and CDR2 YFSETQ. The CDR3 runs 14 residues. With 2 bases removed from V and 3 bases from J, the gap between germline ends came to 11 bases. Libraries were prepared by immunoSEQ multiplex PCR; TCRdb keeps only in-frame clonotypes and omits some of them. This table holds around 70,000 clones, more than 75% found once. The sequenced sample was peripheral blood, obtained 28 days after the second dose of the MenACWY control vaccine. V and J are TRBV5-1 and TRBJ1-1; D remains unclear. This receptor was identified in an adult who received the MenACWY meningococcal vaccine as a control. This chain's CDR3 is CASSFDTFDTEAFF. The DNA of the CDR3 is TGCGCCAGCAGCTTCGACACATTTGACACTGAAGCTTTCTTT.